This passage covers 12 T cell receptor beta chains from one sample sequenced in a study of beta chain features in type 1 diabetes. Of the isolated RNA, all was reverse transcribed, and so the sequenced material was expressed TCRB transcripts. The assay was immunoSEQ multiplex PCR, and TCRdb's table has in-frame clones only and misses some. This sample yields under 400,000 clones, of which around an eighth are seen a single time; approximately 0.015% belongs to the top ten. The sample taken for sequencing was naive CD4+ T cells from blood. All receptors derive from a man younger than 35 in good health.

This clone was seen more than once but under ten times. The chain joins TRBV5-1 to TRBJ2-5; D perhaps matches TRBD2 (5 bases). The J call is doubtful: the DNA matches TRBJ2-7 better. Germline V gives CDR1 SGHRS, CDR2 YFSETQ. The CDR3 consists of 14 residues. The CDR3, as DNA: TGCGCCAGCAGCCCGGACGGGATCAGCTACGAGCAGTACTTC. It translates to CASSPDGISYEQYF.

In this sample, this clone turned up many times. V gene TRBV29-1 combines with J gene TRBJ2-1; D perhaps matches TRBD2 (6 bases). V lost 4 bases to trimming and J lost 8 bases, with 12 bases between them. The CDR3 sequence is 12 residues long. Germline loops: CDR1 SQVTM, CDR2 ANQGSEA. CDR3 DNA: TGCAGCGTTGGAATGGTAGCGGATGAGCAGTTCTTC. Its translation is CSVGMVADEQFF.

The chain joins TRBV9 to TRBJ2-3, with 8 bases that match TRBD1. Germline V lookup: CDR1 SGDLS, CDR2 YYNGEE. After removal of 0 bases from V and 4 bases from J, the junction contained 4 bases not matched to a gene. CDR3 length: 15 residues. The CDR3 loop reads CASSVDSGGPDTQYF. DNA for the CDR3: TGTGCCAGCAGCGTAGACTCAGGGGGCCCAGATACGCAGTATTTT.

This clone was counted only a few times. The CDR3 here is CASSSIAGTYEQYF. The CDR3 region has the DNA TGCGCCAGCAGCTCTATAGCGGGGACCTACGAGCAGTACTTC. V usage is TRBV5-1 and J usage is TRBJ2-7; 8 bases are shared with TRBD2. This CDR3 contains 14 residues. Germline CDR1 and CDR2: SGHRS and YFSETQ. With 3 bases clipped from V and 2 bases from J, the junction kept 4 bases outside the gene matches.

This clone has more than one count but fewer than ten. The chain links TRBV30 to TRBJ1-6; no definite D call. Deletions cut 8 bases from V and 1 base from J, with 6 bases between. The CDR3 contains 12 residues. Germline loops: CDR1 GTSNPN, CDR2 SVGIG (reference sequence). The CDR3 here is CAEGSYNSPLHF. DNA for the CDR3: TGTGCCGAGGGATCCTATAATTCACCCCTCCACTTT.

This clone came up a few times. J is TRBJ2-1 and V is TRBV29-1; a possible D gene is TRBD1 (5 bases). Between the trimmed V and J ends, which lost 6 bases and 0 bases, there was a span of 12 bases. The CDR3 is 14 amino acids. Germline V gene lookup returns CDR1 SQVTM and CDR2 ANQGSEA. The CDR3 nucleotides read TGCAGCGTGTTATGGACATCCTCCTACAATGAGCAGTTCTTC. Protein sequence: CSVLWTSSYNEQFF.

This clone has just a few counts. The rearrangement links TRBV30 to TRBJ2-7; 8 nucleotides align to TRBD1. The trim removed 5 bases at V and 2 bases at J, leaving 17 bases unmatched. CDR1 GTSNPN and CDR2 SVGIG come from the germline V gene (reference sequence). CDR3 size: 17 residues. Here the CDR3 DNA reads TGTGCCTGGCGGAAGGACAGGGTTATTGCCTTCACCTACGAGCAGTACTTC. Residues: CAWRKDRVIAFTYEQYF.

This clone was recorded a few times. CDR3 protein: CASSRDRGLVETQYF. The CDR3 DNA sequence: TGCGCCAGCAGCAGGGACAGGGGGCTAGTAGAGACCCAGTACTTC. This rearrangement joins TRBV5-1 to TRBJ2-5, with TRBD1 identical over 12 bases. This CDR3 contains 15 residues. J lost 4 bases, V lost 4 bases, and 5 bases had no gene match. Germline CDR1 and CDR2: SGHRS and YFSETQ.

This chain links TRBV6-4 with TRBJ2-5, with 12 bases fitting TRBD2. CDR3 size: 14 residues. Losses at the gene ends were 6 bases for V and 9 bases for J; bases not matched to a gene: 8. From germline, CDR1 is MRHNA and CDR2 SNTAGT. The CDR3 bases are TGTGCCAGCAGAGAGACTAGCGGGGGTGCGGCCCAGTACTTC. Protein: CASRETSGGAAQYF.

Turning to this clone: The same CDR3 arises from other DNA sequences in this sample as well. The V call is TRBV19, the J call TRBJ2-5, with D tentatively TRBD1 (5 bases). Trimming took 6 bases from V and 3 from J, leaving 11 bases between them. The CDR3 contains 13 residues. Germline loops: CDR1 LNHDA, CDR2 SQIVND (reference sequence). The CDR3 DNA reads TGTGCCAGTAGCCGCGACAGAGAAGAGACCCAGTACTTC. Its protein is CASSRDREETQYF.

The sample holds a few counts of this clone. The V gene is TRBV29-1, the J gene TRBJ1-3, with 8 bases that match TRBD1. V shed 0 bases and J 4 bases; nucleotides not matched to a gene: 8. CDR3 size: 16 residues. Germline CDR1 SQVTM, CDR2 ANQGSEA. CDR3 residues: CSVEEFGRGPGNTIYF. The CDR3 DNA sequence: TGCAGCGTTGAAGAATTTGGCAGGGGGCCGGGAAACACCATATATTTT.

This clone was detected a few times. Other DNA sequences in the same sample also yield this CDR3. This sequence joins TRBV28 and TRBJ2-7; D is possibly TRBD2 (5 bases). V lost 4 bases to trimming and J lost 1 base, with 5 bases between them. Germline loops: CDR1 MDHEN, CDR2 SYDVKM. The CDR3 is 12 residues long. This CDR3 is CASSSGSYEQYF. The DNA for the CDR3 is TGTGCCAGCAGTTCGGGATCCTACGAGCAGTACTTC.